This TCR beta chain was identified during a study of shared clonotypes between healthy human individuals. Study details: A few men and a couple of women, aged 18 to 49, were donors. Each donor contributed plates that comprised three CD4 naive, three CD4 memory, two CD8 naive and one CD8 memory. Findings and caveats of the study: Memory subsets generally showed smaller estimated richness than naive subsets did. Having only a few donors restricted how much genetic and exposure-history diversity was captured.

To note about this clone: What it binds is unknown.

Some clones are missing from TCRdb's copy, which holds only in-frame ones; the method was immunoSEQ multiplex PCR. The table lists roughly 2.5 million clones, roughly 92% of them singletons. Trimming shortened V by 0 bases and J by 6 bases, and 18 bases separated the two germline ends. The CDR3 extends over 16 amino acids. The germline V gene has CDR1 LGHNA and CDR2 YSLEER. Sequencing input: naive CD4+ T cells sorted from blood. The subset denotes: CD45RA+ positively selected. The rearrangement joins TRBV4-3 to TRBJ2-7; weak D call: TRBD2 (5 bases). The sequence came from a young man in good health. This CDR3 reads CASSQEFRTSGVEQYF. The CDR3, as DNA: TGCGCCAGCAGCCAAGAATTCCGGACCTCCGGGGTCGAGCAGTACTTC.